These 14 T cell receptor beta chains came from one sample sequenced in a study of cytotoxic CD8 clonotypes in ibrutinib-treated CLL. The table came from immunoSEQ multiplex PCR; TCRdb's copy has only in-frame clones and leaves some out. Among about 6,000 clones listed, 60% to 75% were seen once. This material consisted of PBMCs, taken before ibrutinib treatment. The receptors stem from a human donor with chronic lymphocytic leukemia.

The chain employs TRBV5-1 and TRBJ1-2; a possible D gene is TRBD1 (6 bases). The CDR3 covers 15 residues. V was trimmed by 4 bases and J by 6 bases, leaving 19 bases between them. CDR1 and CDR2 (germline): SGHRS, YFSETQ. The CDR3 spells CASSEPRGPTDGYTF. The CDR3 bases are TGCGCCAGCAGCGAGCCCAGGGGCCCCACTGATGGCTACACCTTC. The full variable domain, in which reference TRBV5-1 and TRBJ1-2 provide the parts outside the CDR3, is KAGVTQTPRYLIKTRGQQVTLSCSPISGHRSVSWYQQTPGQGLQFLFEYFSETQRNKGNFPGRFSGRQFSNSRSEMNVSTLELGDSALYLCASSEPRGPTDGYTFGSGTRLTVV.

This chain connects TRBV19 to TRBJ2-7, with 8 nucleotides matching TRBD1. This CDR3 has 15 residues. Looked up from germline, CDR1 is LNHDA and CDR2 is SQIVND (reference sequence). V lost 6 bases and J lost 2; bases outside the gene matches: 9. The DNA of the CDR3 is TGTGCCAGTAGGAGAGGCAGGGGGCTACCCTACGAGCAGTACTTC. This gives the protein CASRRGRGLPYEQYF.

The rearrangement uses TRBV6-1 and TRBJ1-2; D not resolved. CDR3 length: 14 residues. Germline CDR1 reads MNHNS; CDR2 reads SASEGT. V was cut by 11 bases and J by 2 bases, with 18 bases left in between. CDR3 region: CAGRDSGFNYGYTF. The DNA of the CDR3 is TGTGCCGGGCGAGATTCAGGATTCAACTATGGCTACACCTTC.

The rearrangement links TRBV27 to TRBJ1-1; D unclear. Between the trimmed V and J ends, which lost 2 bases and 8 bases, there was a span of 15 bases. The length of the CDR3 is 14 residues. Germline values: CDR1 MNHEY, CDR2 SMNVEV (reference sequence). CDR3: CASSLGWDTTEAFF. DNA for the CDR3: TGTGCCAGCAGTTTAGGGTGGGATACCACCGAAGCTTTCTTT.

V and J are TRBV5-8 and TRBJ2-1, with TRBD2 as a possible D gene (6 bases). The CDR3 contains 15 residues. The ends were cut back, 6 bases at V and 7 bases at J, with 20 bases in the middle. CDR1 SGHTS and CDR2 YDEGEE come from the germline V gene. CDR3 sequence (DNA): TGTGCCAGCATGACCCGGGAGAAAGGGAGGAATGAGCAGTTCTTC. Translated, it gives CASMTREKGRNEQFF.

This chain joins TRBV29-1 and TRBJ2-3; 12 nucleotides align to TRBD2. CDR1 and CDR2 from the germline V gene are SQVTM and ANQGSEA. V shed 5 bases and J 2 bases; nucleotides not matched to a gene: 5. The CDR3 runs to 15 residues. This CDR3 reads CSVTGLAGHTDTQYF. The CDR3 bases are TGCAGCGTTACCGGACTAGCGGGACACACAGATACGCAGTATTTT.

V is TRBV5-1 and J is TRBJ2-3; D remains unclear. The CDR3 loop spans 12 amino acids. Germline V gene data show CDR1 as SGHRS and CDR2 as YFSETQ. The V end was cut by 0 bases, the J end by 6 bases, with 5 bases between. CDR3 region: CASSLASDTQYF. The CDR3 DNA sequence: TGCGCCAGCAGCTTGGCCTCCGATACGCAGTATTTT.

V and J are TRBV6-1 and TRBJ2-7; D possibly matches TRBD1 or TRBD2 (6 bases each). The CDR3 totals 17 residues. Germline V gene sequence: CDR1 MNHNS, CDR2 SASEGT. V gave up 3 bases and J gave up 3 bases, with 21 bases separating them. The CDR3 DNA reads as TGTGCCAGCAGTGAGGAGGGGGGACATATCCCTTTCTACGAGCAGTACTTC. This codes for CASSEEGGHIPFYEQYF.

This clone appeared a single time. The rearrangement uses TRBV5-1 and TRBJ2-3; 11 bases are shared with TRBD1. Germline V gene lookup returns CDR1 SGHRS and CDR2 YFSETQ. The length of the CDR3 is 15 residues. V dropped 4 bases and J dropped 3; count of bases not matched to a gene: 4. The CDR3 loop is CASSPDRGPTDTQYF. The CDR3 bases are TGCGCCAGCAGCCCGGACAGGGGGCCTACAGATACGCAGTATTTT.

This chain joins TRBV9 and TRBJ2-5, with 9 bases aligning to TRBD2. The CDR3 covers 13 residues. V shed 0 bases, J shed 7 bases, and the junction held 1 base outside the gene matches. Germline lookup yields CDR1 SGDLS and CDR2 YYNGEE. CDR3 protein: CASSVDSGGTQYF. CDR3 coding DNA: TGTGCCAGCAGCGTAGATAGCGGGGGGACCCAGTACTTC.

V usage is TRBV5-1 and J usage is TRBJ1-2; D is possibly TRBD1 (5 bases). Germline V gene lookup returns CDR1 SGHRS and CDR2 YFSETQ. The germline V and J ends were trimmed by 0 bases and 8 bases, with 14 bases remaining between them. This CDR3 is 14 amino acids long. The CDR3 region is CASSLAGQGWGYTF. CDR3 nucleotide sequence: TGCGCCAGCAGCTTGGCTGGCCAGGGCTGGGGCTACACCTTC.

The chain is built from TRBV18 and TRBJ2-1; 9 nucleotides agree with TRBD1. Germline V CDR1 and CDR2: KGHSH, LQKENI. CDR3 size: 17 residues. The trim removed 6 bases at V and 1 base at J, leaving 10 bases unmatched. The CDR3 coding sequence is TGTGCCAGCTCGCCAAATACAGGGGGCGGGTCCTACAATGAGCAGTTCTTC. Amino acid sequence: CASSPNTGGGSYNEQFF.

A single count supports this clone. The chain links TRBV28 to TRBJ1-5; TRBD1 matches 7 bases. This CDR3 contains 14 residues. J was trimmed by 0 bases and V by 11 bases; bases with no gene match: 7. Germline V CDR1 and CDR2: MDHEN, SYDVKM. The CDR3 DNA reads TGTGCCTCAGGGGGTGGGTCTAGCAATCAGCCCCAGCATTTT. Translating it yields CASGGGSSNQPQHF. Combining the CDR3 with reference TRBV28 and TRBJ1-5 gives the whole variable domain DVKVTQSSRYLVKRTGEKVFLECVQDMDHENMFWYRQDPGLGLRLIYFSYDVKMKEKGDIPEGYSVSREKKERFSLILESASTNQTSMYLCASGGGSSNQPQHFGDGTRLSIL.

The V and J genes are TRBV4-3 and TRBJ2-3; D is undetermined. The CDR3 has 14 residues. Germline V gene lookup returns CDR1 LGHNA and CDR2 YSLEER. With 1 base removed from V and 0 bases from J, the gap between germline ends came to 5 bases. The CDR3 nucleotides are TGCGCCAGCAGCCAAGGATCTAGCACAGATACGCAGTATTTT. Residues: CASSQGSSTDTQYF.